This T cell receptor (beta chain) was found in a study of B cell selection in AIRE deficiency. Study-level points and caveats: With only TCRbeta sequenced, roughly 37% of shared healthy Treg sequences overlapped Tconv. Of roughly 3,400 shared Treg TCRbeta sequences, about 30% were healthy-donor-only and 9.3% patient-only.

CD4+CD127+ cells were sorted as the conventional CD4 T cells. Healthy unrelated donors supplied the control samples. For this clone: Its antigen remains unidentified.

This CDR3 contains 15 residues. Germline loops: CDR1 LNHDA, CDR2 SQIVND (reference sequence). Trimming left V 3 bases short and J 0 bases short, with 12 bases between. The assay was immunoSEQ multiplex PCR, and TCRdb's table has in-frame clones only and misses some. The table lists some 1,700 clones, roughly 90% of them singletons. Material for sequencing was CD4+CD127+ conventional T cells sorted from PBMCs. This TCR derives from a human donor in good health. The chain couples TRBV19 to TRBJ2-7; D unclear. CDR3 amino acids: CASSIRYTPSYEQYF. In nucleotides, the CDR3 is TGTGCCAGTAGTATTAGGTACACCCCCTCCTACGAGCAGTACTTC.